This entry is about one T cell receptor (beta chain). Its cognate antigen is unknown. The data were obtained in a study of cytomegalovirus exposure and HLA in healthy donors. Study-wide context: HLA-typed donors contributed about 85 million unique TCRs, which were held in an early data release.

The CDR3 runs 15 residues. The germline V gene has CDR1 SGHKS and CDR2 YYEKEE (reference sequence). V dropped 4 bases and J dropped 5 bases, with 19 bases sitting between them. The primer mix had 60 Vbeta and 13 Jbeta primers. Under the authors' procedure: A later analysis tallied approximately 87 million unique TCR beta chains, about 9.9 million of them shared. Generated by immunoSEQ multiplex PCR, the TCRdb table keeps only in-frame clones and is missing some. V and J calls plus clone size are reproduced from that table; the DNA served to infer D and trimming. The sample gives over 75,000 clones, around 86% of which show up once; 9% to 9.5% is in the top ten. General study results and limits: Specificity of three CMV-associated chains for CMV antigens was verified in vitro.

This sequence was found in a man aged 25-40 years in good health and CMV-seropositive. Material: PBMCs. V and J are TRBV5-5 and TRBJ2-7, with D perhaps matching TRBD2 (6 bases). Written as DNA, the CDR3 is TGTGCCAGCAGCCCCCTAACCCCTGGAGGGGACGAGCAGTACTTC. This translates into CASSPLTPGGDEQYF.